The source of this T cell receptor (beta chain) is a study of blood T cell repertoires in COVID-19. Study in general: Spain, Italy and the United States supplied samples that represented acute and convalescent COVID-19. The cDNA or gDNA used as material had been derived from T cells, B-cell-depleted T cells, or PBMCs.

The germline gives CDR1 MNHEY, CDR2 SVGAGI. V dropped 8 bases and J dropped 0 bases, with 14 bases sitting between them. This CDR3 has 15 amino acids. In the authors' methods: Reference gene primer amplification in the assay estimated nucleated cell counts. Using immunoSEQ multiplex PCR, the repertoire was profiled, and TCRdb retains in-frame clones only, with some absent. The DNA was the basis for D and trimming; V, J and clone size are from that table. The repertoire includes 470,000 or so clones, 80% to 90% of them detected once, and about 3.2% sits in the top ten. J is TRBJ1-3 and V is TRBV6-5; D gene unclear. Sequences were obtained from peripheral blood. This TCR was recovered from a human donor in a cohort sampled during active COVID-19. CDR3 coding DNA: TGTGCCAGCGGGCGAGGGAGGGACTCTGGAAACACCATATATTTT. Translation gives CASGRGRDSGNTIYF.